The 29 T cell receptor beta chains listed next were all sequenced from one sample in a study of T cells in narcolepsy. Sequencing used immunoSEQ multiplex PCR; TCRdb keeps in-frame clones, though not all of them. The sample yields fewer than 40,000 clones, over 65% seen once. What was sequenced was memory (CD45RA-) CD4+ T cells from blood. The receptors here all came from a human donor in good health.

This chain joins TRBV13 and TRBJ1-2; a possible D gene is TRBD1 (6 bases). Germline V gene data show CDR1 as PRHDT and CDR2 as FYEKMQ (reference sequence). Trimming pared 4 bases from V and 5 bases from J, leaving 14 bases between. The CDR3 is made up of 14 amino acids. The CDR3 DNA is TGTGCCAGCAGCTCGAGTGGGGGCGATTATGGCTACACCTTC. Its translation: CASSSSGGDYGYTF.

The rearrangement joins TRBV19 to TRBJ2-1; no definite D call. The CDR3 spans 12 residues. V lost 5 bases to trimming and J lost 8 bases, with 10 bases between them. Germline CDR1 and CDR2: LNHDA and SQIVND (reference sequence). The DNA for the CDR3 is TGTGCCAGTAGTTTCTTTGGTTATGAGCAGTTCTTC. Its protein product is CASSFFGYEQFF. Drawing the rest from reference TRBV19 and TRBJ2-1, the complete variable domain is DGGITQSPKYLFRKEGQNVTLSCEQNLNHDAMYWYRQDPGQGLRLIYYSQIVNDFQKGDIAEGYSVSREKKESFPLTVTSAQKNPTAFYLCASSFFGYEQFFGPGTRLTVL.

This clone occurred once. The chain couples TRBV5-1 to TRBJ1-1; no definite D call. CDR1 SGHRS and CDR2 YFSETQ come from the germline V gene. The CDR3 runs 15 residues. Trimming removed 3 bases at V and 4 bases at J, with 16 bases between. Here the CDR3 DNA reads TGCGCCAGCAGCTCTGGGCTCGAGAGGTTCACTGAAGCTTTCTTT. This sequence encodes CASSSGLERFTEAFF.

The J gene is TRBJ2-2, the V gene TRBV5-4, with 9 positions matching TRBD2. This CDR3 contains 17 residues. V was pared by 4 bases and J by 4 bases, with 11 bases of the junction left unmatched. Germline V lookup: CDR1 SGHNT, CDR2 YYREEE (reference sequence). In DNA, the CDR3 is TGTGCCAGCAGCCCGGGGGTAGCGGGGGCTTTCACCGGGGAGCTGTTTTTT. Its translation: CASSPGVAGAFTGELFF.

V is TRBV5-1 and J is TRBJ2-1, with 7 bases fitting TRBD2. V dropped 4 bases and J dropped 5; count of bases not matched to a gene: 18. The CDR3 is made up of 18 amino acids. Per the germline V gene, CDR1 is SGHRS and CDR2 is YFSETQ. The CDR3 region has the DNA TGCGCCAGCAGCCCCAGGGACTTCCTAGCGGCTACACACAATGAGCAGTTCTTC. Encoded protein: CASSPRDFLAATHNEQFF.

The chain joins TRBV30 to TRBJ2-7; D possibly uses TRBD1 or TRBD2 (5 bases each). The CDR3 covers 14 residues. Per the germline V gene, CDR1 is GTSNPN and CDR2 is SVGIG (reference sequence). With 3 bases removed from V and 6 bases from J, the gap between germline ends came to 18 bases. DNA of the CDR3: TGTGCCTGGAGGGGGACGGCGGTTTGGGGCGAGCAGTACTTC. Protein sequence: CAWRGTAVWGEQYF.

This chain joins TRBV18 and TRBJ2-7, with D uncertain. Trimming cost V 1 base and J 1 base, with 5 bases left between them. The CDR3 is 13 amino acids. Germline V gives CDR1 KGHSH, CDR2 LQKENI. The CDR3, as DNA: TGTGCCAGCTCACCACGGGCATCCTACGAGCAGTACTTC. Translating gives CASSPRASYEQYF.

The chain is built from TRBV7-9 and TRBJ1-1; D perhaps matches TRBD1 (5 bases). CDR3 size: 11 residues. Looked up from germline, CDR1 is SEHNR and CDR2 is FQNEAQ (reference sequence). V lost 7 bases, J lost 8 bases, and 11 bases lay in between. Written as DNA, the CDR3 is TGTGCCAGCACTCAGGGATCCGAAGCTTTCTTT. It yields the protein CASTQGSEAFF.

This sequence joins TRBV5-5 and TRBJ1-1; D might be TRBD1 (5 bases). Trimming pared 4 bases from V and 3 bases from J, leaving 19 bases between. Per the germline V gene, CDR1 is SGHKS and CDR2 is YYEKEE (reference sequence). The CDR3 is made up of 16 amino acids. The CDR3 loop is CASSNAQQAPDTEAFF. CDR3 DNA: TGTGCCAGCAGCAACGCCCAACAGGCCCCGGACACTGAAGCTTTCTTT. Combining the CDR3 with reference TRBV5-5 and TRBJ1-1 gives the whole variable domain DAGVTQSPTHLIKTRGQQVTLRCSPISGHKSVSWYQQVLGQGPQFIFQYYEKEERGRGNFPDRFSARQFPNYSSELNVNALLLGDSALYLCASSNAQQAPDTEAFFGQGTRLTVV.

The chain employs TRBV30 and TRBJ1-3, with D possibly matching TRBD1 (5 bases). Per the germline V gene, CDR1 is GTSNPN and CDR2 is SVGIG (reference sequence). This CDR3 region has 15 residues. V gave up 3 bases and J gave up 0 bases, with 12 bases separating them. The CDR3, as DNA: TGTGCCTGGAGGGACAACTGGGCCTCTGGAAACACCATATATTTT. It encodes CAWRDNWASGNTIYF.

This rearrangement joins TRBV5-4 to TRBJ1-1; 9 bases map to TRBD1. V lost 0 bases and J lost 4; bases outside the gene matches: 4. There are 15 residues in the CDR3. Germline V gives CDR1 SGHNT, CDR2 YYREEE (reference sequence). CDR3 in amino acids: CASSLEDRGITEAFF. CDR3 DNA sequence: TGTGCCAGCAGCTTGGAGGACAGGGGCATCACTGAAGCTTTCTTT.

This clone was observed a handful of times. V usage is TRBV7-8 and J usage is TRBJ2-1, with a weak D call TRBD2 (5 bases). V lost 2 bases and J lost 4, with 12 bases in between. Per germline, CDR1 SGHVS and CDR2 FQNEAQ. The CDR3 sequence is 15 residues long. CDR3 protein: CASSLRESNYNEQFF. The CDR3, as DNA: TGTGCCAGCAGCTTACGGGAATCCAATTACAATGAGCAGTTCTTC. Filled out from reference TRBV7-8 and TRBJ2-1, the complete variable domain reads GAGVSQSPRYKVAKRGQDVALRCDPISGHVSLFWYQQALGQGPEFLTYFQNEAQLDKSGLPSDRFFAERPEGSVSTLKIQRTQQEDSAVYLCASSLRESNYNEQFFGPGTRLTVL.

The CDR3 DNA follows: TGTGCCAGCTCTAGCGCGAGCACAGATACGCAGTATTTT. Protein product: CASSSASTDTQYF. The rearrangement uses TRBV25-1 and TRBJ2-3; the D gene is possibly TRBD2 (6 bases). Trimming took 8 bases from V and 0 from J, leaving 9 bases between them. The CDR3 consists of 13 residues. The V gene's germline CDR1 is MGHDK and CDR2 SYGVNS.

This chain joins TRBV9 and TRBJ2-1; D is ambiguous. From germline, CDR1 is SGDLS and CDR2 YYNGEE. This CDR3 region has 15 residues. V was trimmed by 0 bases and J by 1 base, leaving 8 bases between them. CDR3 nucleotide sequence: TGTGCCAGCAGCGTAGACGGCCTATCCTACAATGAGCAGTTCTTC. Translation gives CASSVDGLSYNEQFF.

The J gene is TRBJ2-3, the V gene TRBV14, with D uncertain. Trimming left V 4 bases short and J 5 bases short, with 10 bases between. Looked up from germline, CDR1 is SGHDN and CDR2 is FVKESK. The CDR3 sequence is 13 residues long. The CDR3 DNA sequence: TGTGCCAGCAGCCCGGTTGGTCTAGATACGCAGTATTTT. Protein: CASSPVGLDTQYF.

This rearrangement joins TRBV7-2 to TRBJ2-1; no firm D call. CDR1 and CDR2 from the germline V gene are SGHTA and FQGNSA. Trimming cost V 3 bases and J 8 bases, with 5 bases left between them. This CDR3 has 11 amino acids. CDR3 sequence: CASSFLYEQFF. Here the CDR3 DNA reads TGTGCCAGCAGCTTCTTATATGAGCAGTTCTTC.

V gene TRBV5-1 combines with J gene TRBJ1-4; 12 bases map to TRBD1. V lost 4 bases, J lost 6 bases, and 4 bases stayed unmatched. Germline V gene sequence: CDR1 SGHRS, CDR2 YFSETQ. The CDR3 totals 15 residues. This CDR3 reads CASSEGQGAHEKLFF. CDR3 in DNA: TGCGCCAGCAGCGAGGGACAGGGGGCGCATGAAAAACTGTTTTTT.

The V call is TRBV7-2, the J call TRBJ1-4, with D tentatively TRBD1 (6 bases). There are 16 residues in the CDR3. Trimming removed 0 bases from V and 0 bases from J, with 8 bases in between. Germline CDR1 is SGHTA and CDR2 is FQGNSA. The CDR3 spells CASSLAGAATNEKLFF. CDR3 in DNA: TGTGCCAGCAGCTTAGCGGGGGCAGCAACTAATGAAAAACTGTTTTTT.

The chain carries TRBV19 and TRBJ1-1; 8 positions match TRBD1. V was pared by 3 bases and J by 10 bases, with 22 bases of the junction left unmatched. The CDR3 is 18 residues long. The germline V gene encodes CDR1 LNHDA and CDR2 SQIVND (reference sequence). The CDR3 DNA reads as TGTGCCAGTAGTATCGACGGTGGGGCAGGGGGCTTCCTAAGGGGAGCTTTCTTT. As protein: CASSIDGGAGGFLRGAFF.

The gene calls are TRBV30 and TRBJ1-2; D may be TRBD1 (5 bases). CDR1 is GTSNPN, CDR2 SVGIG, per germline (reference sequence). V lost 4 bases and J 8 bases, leaving 17 bases between the germline ends. CDR3 length: 13 amino acids. Written as DNA, the CDR3 is TGTGCCTGGACGGGGGGGAACTTAGCGGGCTACACCTTC. Protein product: CAWTGGNLAGYTF.

The CDR3 region is CAWTDLYEQYF. The CDR3 bases are TGTGCCTGGACAGACCTCTACGAGCAGTACTTC. The chain employs TRBV30 and TRBJ2-7; D is undetermined. CDR1 and CDR2 from the germline V gene are GTSNPN and SVGIG (reference sequence). The CDR3 consists of 11 residues. V lost 4 bases, J lost 3 bases, and 7 bases lay in between.

This chain uses TRBV27 with TRBJ2-2; 10 bases line up with TRBD2. Germline values: CDR1 MNHEY, CDR2 SMNVEV (reference sequence). V was pared by 4 bases and J by 4 bases, with 3 bases of the junction left unmatched. There are 15 residues in the CDR3. Here the CDR3 DNA reads TGTGCCAGCAGTTCCGGACTAGCGGTCACCGGGGAGCTGTTTTTT. Residues: CASSSGLAVTGELFF.

This clone appeared a single time. This chain links TRBV7-2 with TRBJ2-7; 9 bases fit TRBD2. In germline, CDR1 is SGHTA, CDR2 FQGNSA. This CDR3 has 15 amino acids. The V gene end was trimmed by 7 bases and the J gene end by 4 bases; junction bases not matched to a gene: 11. The DNA of the CDR3 is TGTGCCAGCATGGTTTTTCCCAGCGGGAGGTACGAGCAGTACTTC. It encodes CASMVFPSGRYEQYF.

The chain has TRBV11-2 and TRBJ2-1; D is unclear. Germline assignment: CDR1 SGHAT and CDR2 FQNNGV. The CDR3 has 13 residues. Trimming left V 4 bases short and J 5 bases short, with 9 bases between. CDR3: CASSWAQDNEQFF. CDR3 in DNA: TGTGCCAGCAGCTGGGCCCAAGACAATGAGCAGTTCTTC.

This clone was counted a single time. The chain has TRBV25-1 and TRBJ1-6; D is undetermined. Trimming pared 6 bases from V and 10 bases from J, leaving 16 bases between. Germline values: CDR1 MGHDK, CDR2 SYGVNS. CDR3 length: 14 amino acids. Here the CDR3 reads CASRSTGLGSPLHF. CDR3 coding DNA: TGTGCCAGCAGATCGACGGGCCTGGGGTCACCCCTCCACTTT.

The chain links TRBV27 to TRBJ2-5; D might be TRBD1 or TRBD2, each matching 5 bases. Trimming removed 8 bases at V and 1 base at J, with 8 bases between. CDR3 length equals 12 residues. Germline-derived CDR1 and CDR2 are MNHEY and SMNVEV (reference sequence). The CDR3 region is CASRGTQETQYF. CDR3 sequence (DNA): TGTGCCAGCCGAGGGACCCAAGAGACCCAGTACTTC.

Concerning this clone itself: This specimen includes other DNA sequences encoding the same CDR3. The rearrangement joins TRBV6-1 to TRBJ1-5; perhaps TRBD1 as D (6 bases). Germline V gives CDR1 MNHNS, CDR2 SASEGT. Deletions cut 3 bases from V and 2 bases from J, with 8 bases between. The CDR3 totals 14 residues. The CDR3 region is CASSEGHRNQPQHF. DNA for the CDR3: TGTGCCAGCAGTGAGGGACACCGCAATCAGCCCCAGCATTTT.

This CDR3 is CASSLLNSGTNTEAFF. DNA of the CDR3: TGCGCCAGCAGCTTGCTGAATTCCGGGACAAACACTGAAGCTTTCTTT. The gene calls are TRBV5-1 and TRBJ1-1; D possibly corresponds to TRBD1 (6 bases). CDR1 and CDR2 from the germline V gene are SGHRS and YFSETQ. CDR3 length: 16 amino acids. Trimming took 1 base from V and 2 from J, leaving 15 bases between them.

V and J are TRBV5-1 and TRBJ2-5, with a weak D call TRBD1 (6 bases). CDR1 and CDR2 (germline): SGHRS, YFSETQ. The length of the CDR3 is 12 residues. Trimming cost V 6 bases and J 5 bases, with 11 bases left between them. CDR3 nucleotides: TGCGCCAGCACAGGGGTAGGCGAGACCCAGTACTTC. It translates to CASTGVGETQYF.